This T cell receptor (beta chain) was sequenced in a study of graft-versus-host responses after intestinal transplantation (dated by TCRdb to the early 2020s). Broadly, across the study: Multivisceral, liver-intestinal, or isolated intestinal transplants were received by the recipients. Every recipient was given anti-thymocyte globulin induction, then maintenance tacrolimus and steroids for 2 to 4 years. Bulk TCR-beta CDR3 sequencing was used to track graft-versus-host and host-versus-graft alloreactive T cell clones in the graft, circulation and bone marrow after intestinal transplantation. Alloreactive clones were identified by sequencing pre-transplant mixed lymphocyte reaction products and comparing these products with unstimulated pre-transplant donor and recipient T cells. A cohort of fewer than 25 intestinal transplant recipients, including one retransplant, was enrolled, and 3 patients lacking pretransplant specimens were excluded. Donor T cell macrochimerism was defined as a peak of at least 4% donor T cells among recipient peripheral blood mononuclear cells. Rather than being sequenced by the commercial service, samples from a few later patients were sequenced in-house on an Illumina MiSeq and processed with MiXCR.

On the study overall, not on this receptor specifically: The relatively low number and heterogeneity of intestinal transplant patients limited the conclusions. Patients with donor T cell macrochimerism had high GvH to HvG T cell clonal ratios in their allografts. Peak levels of circulating GvH clones were associated with declines in HvG clones early after transplant. GvH clones were found in recipient bone marrow, and some of the GvH clones appeared earlier in ileal mucosa or blood, which is consistent with an intestinal mucosal origin.

Libraries came from the immunoSEQ multiplex PCR assay. In most patients, genomic DNA was isolated using the Qiagen DNeasy Blood and Tissue Kit and sent frozen to Adaptive Biotechnologies for TCR sequencing. High-throughput TCR-beta CDR3 sequencing of genomic DNA from most patients was performed by Adaptive Biotechnologies. As for the authors' bioinformatics: Adaptive's ImmunoSEQ software supplied the TCR sequencing data for approximately 18 patients, while MiXCR and VDJtools were used to process three other patients. To correct CD4 versus CD8 sorting errors, any sequence found in both subsets at a frequency ratio below 5:1 was removed. Because the origin of CDR3 nucleotide sequences shared between donor and recipient could not be assigned, those sequences were removed. To count as alloreactive, a clone needed at least 2-fold expansion over unstimulated cells and a minimum CFSE-low frequency of 0.002% (template counts) or 0.001% (read counts). Clones were considered mappable if detected in sequenced pre-transplant spleen, lymph node, or MLR CFSE-low populations of the donor or recipient. The cumulative frequency of alloreactive clones was calculated as a percentage of all sequences, weighted by copy number. TCRdb holds this immuneACCESS table with in-frame rearrangements only. Some clones are missing; in checked studies, unresolved V genes explain under half, and the rest has no known cause. V, J and clone size derive from that table, while D and trimming were established from the DNA sequence. This sample holds some 14,000 clones; about two fifths were observed only once. The ten largest account for approximately 15% of the sample.

The sample's time point label, in plain terms: cells obtained before transplantation from donor or recipient. Mixed lymphocyte reactions plated some 200,000 CFSE-labeled pre-transplant responders with some 200,000 irradiated violet-dye-labeled stimulators and were cultured for about 6 days. Proliferating CD3+CD4+CFSE-low and CD3+CD8+CFSE-low responder cells were FACS-sorted on a BD Influx sorter after the mixed lymphocyte reaction. The CDR3 runs 15 amino acids, cysteine and phenylalanine included. Only the CDR3 part of the read is kept: 45 bases, read in frame from the first base. Per the germline V gene, MNHEY is the CDR1 and SVGAGI is the CDR2. V and J are truncated by 6 bases and 3 bases respectively, leaving an intervening sequence of 17 bases. As concerns this clone: No much larger clonotype is one base removed from it; base qualities were not supplied.

Specimen: alloreactive CD8+ T cells from a mixed lymphocyte reaction culture, collected before intestinal transplant. This specimen's cell subset or site label, interpreted: CFSE-low proliferating T cells sorted from approximately 6-day pre-transplant mixed lymphocyte reaction (GvH or HvG direction). The chain is made from TRBV6-5 and TRBJ1-2; TRBD1 might be the D gene, on 5 matching bases. This receptor was identified in a human patient who received an intestinal transplant. The sequenced DNA is TGTGCCAGCAGATTTAGACAGATGTGGGACTATGGCTACACCTTC. Its protein product is CASRFRQMWDYGYTF.